Reported below is one T cell receptor beta chain. The table lists this clonotype with a few counts. Its antigen specificity is not known. The input lacks base qualities; no much larger clone sits a single base away. The data belong to a study of response to subunit inactivated influenza vaccine (dated by TCRdb to between 2017 and 2018). Background for the entire study: Deep quantitative profiling of the T cell receptor repertoire was used in the study to follow responses to a trivalent subunit inactivated influenza vaccine.

V ends up 1 base short and J 7 bases short, with an unmatched junction base count of 5. The CDR3, from cysteine to phenylalanine, totals 14 residues. Only the CDR3 part of the read is kept: 42 bases, read in frame from the first base. The method behind the library was RT-PCR. TCRdb names Illumina HiSeq 2500 as the instrument used. Starting from the raw public reads, TCRdb applied fastp trimming at Q25, assembled clones with MiXCR and retained in-frame beta chains. For every CDR3 protein sequence, its rows merge into one entry that carries the most common genes and DNA. Across this sample there are around 710,000 distinct CDR3 sequences, with around 13% seen only once. In total, the top ten clones hold 5.5% to 7% of the sample. The study at large found these results: The authors suggested that each seasonal influenza vaccination may recruit only a limited number of new T cells.

The source was PBMCs from blood, collected less than 15 days before vaccination. The origin of this receptor is a man aged 50-59 years who received an inactivated influenza vaccine. Donor details come from another sample of the same person, matched by shared clones. The sequence links TRBV12-3 or TRBV12-4 to TRBJ2-7, with TRBD1 identical over 9 junction bases. For the CDR3, the sequence is CASSLGTGVWEQYF. The nucleotides read TGTGCCAGCAGTTTAGGGACAGGGGTTTGGGAGCAGTACTTC.